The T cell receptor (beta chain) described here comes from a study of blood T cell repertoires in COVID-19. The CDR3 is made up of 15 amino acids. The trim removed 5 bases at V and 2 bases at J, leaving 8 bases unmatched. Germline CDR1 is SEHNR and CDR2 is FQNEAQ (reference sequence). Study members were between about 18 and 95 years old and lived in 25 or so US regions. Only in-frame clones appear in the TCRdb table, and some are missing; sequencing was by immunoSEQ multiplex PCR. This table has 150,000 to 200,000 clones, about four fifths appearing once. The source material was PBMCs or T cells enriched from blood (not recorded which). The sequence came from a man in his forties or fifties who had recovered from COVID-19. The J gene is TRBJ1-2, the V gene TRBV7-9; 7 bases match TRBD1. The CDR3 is CASSPDDRVNYGYTF. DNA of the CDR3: TGTGCCAGCAGCCCAGATGACAGGGTAAACTATGGCTACACCTTC.